This T cell receptor (beta chain) is drawn from a study of T-cell memory formation after mild COVID-19. Study-level points and caveats: The CD4+ clones that contracted clustered mainly within CM and EM, and the CD8+ clones concentrated in EMRA.

MiXCR, run by TCRdb on the 5' RACE reads, gives a single entry per CDR3 protein. The sample lists about 540,000 distinct CDR3 sequences, about a fifth seen once, with under 15% in the top ten. This clonotype was counted between two and nine times. The target antigen is unknown. The receptor comes from an adult woman who had mild COVID-19 (a few samples of this study predate the infection). Cell type and time point are not known. The sequenced material came from PBMCs or a T cell subset sorted from them (not recorded which).

CDR3 in amino acids: CSVLAEDSYEQYF. CDR3 sequence (DNA): TGCAGCGTCCTAGCGGAAGACTCCTACGAGCAGTACTTC. The chain couples TRBV29-1 to TRBJ2-7; 7 positions match TRBD2. The V gene's germline CDR1 is SQVTM and CDR2 ANQGSEA. CDR3 length: 13 amino acids. V lost 6 bases, J lost 0 bases, and 5 bases stayed unmatched.